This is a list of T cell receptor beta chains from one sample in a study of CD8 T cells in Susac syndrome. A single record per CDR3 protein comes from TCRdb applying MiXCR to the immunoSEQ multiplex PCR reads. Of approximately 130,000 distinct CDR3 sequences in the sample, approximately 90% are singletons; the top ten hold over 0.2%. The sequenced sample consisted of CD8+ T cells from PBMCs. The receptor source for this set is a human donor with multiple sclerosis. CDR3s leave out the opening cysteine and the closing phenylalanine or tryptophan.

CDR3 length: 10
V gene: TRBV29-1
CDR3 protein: SGYGDLGTQY

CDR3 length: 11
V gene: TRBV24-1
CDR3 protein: ATDEGSGTEAF

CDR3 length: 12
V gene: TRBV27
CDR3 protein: ASSSLGLAKEQY

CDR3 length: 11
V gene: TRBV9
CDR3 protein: ASSVGVATEAF

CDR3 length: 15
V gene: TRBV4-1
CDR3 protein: ASSQGPRSAASDGYT

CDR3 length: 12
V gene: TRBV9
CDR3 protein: ASSPAGDTYEQY

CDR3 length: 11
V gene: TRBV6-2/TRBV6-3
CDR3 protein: ASLGGLHQPQH

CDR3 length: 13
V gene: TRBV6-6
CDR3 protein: ASSYSEGGNQPQH

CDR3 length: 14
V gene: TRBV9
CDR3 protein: ASSVGGLSSYNEQF

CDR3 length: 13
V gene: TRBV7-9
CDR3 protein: ASSSQGADFYGYT

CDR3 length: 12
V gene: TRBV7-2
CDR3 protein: ASSFGTEYSGYT

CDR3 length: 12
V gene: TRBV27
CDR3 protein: ASRSGGSMDTQY

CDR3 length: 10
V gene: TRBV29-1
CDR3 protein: SVAGIGNEQF

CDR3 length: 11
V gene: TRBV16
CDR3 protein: ASSQDRLHEQY

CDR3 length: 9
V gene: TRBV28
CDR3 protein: ARGTGVEQY

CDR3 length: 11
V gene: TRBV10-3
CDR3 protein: AIKVGSGETQY

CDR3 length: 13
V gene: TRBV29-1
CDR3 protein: SATAAGQGANEQY

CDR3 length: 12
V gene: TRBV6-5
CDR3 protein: ASTKAGAAYEQY

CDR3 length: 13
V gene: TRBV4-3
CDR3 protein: ASSQGQALGNEQF

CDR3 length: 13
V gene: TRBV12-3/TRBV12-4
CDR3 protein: ASSFIGRDQETQY

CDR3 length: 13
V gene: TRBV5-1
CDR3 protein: ASSLAPGTGYEQY

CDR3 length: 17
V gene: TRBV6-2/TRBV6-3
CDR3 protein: ASSPPPGRLAGVRDIQY

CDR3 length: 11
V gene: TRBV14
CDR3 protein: ASSLVLPDTQY

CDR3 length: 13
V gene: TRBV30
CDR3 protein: AWTTWTGADEKLF

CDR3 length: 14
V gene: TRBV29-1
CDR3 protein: SVLKPGLAGTNEQF

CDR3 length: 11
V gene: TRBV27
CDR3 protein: ASKGGSNTEAF

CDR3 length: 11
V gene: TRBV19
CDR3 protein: ASIGDSSYEQY

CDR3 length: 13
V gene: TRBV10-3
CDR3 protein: AISDGRGIQETQY

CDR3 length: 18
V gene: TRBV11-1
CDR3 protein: ASSSSRGLPGLGATDTQY

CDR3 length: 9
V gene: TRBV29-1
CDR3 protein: SVGQAGELF

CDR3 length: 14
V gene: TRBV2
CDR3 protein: ASRGTTFRVAYGYT

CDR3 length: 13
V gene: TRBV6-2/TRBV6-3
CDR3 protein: ASSYFSPSGDEQF

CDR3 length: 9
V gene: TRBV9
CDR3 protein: ASSVPSGYT

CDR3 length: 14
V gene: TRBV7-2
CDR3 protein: ASSWPPEVPTDTQY

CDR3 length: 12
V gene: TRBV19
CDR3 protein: ASSTGQGADEQY

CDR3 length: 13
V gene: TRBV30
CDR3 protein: AWSDGVSSYNEQF

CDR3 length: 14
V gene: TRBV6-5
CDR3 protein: ASSWGGGAHGETQY

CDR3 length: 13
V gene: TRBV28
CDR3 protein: ASSKDRGARDTQY

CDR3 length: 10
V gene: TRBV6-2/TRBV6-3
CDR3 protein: ASTGLTDTQY

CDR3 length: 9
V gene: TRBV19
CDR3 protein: ASSVGSVAF

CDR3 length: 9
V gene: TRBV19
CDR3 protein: ASSSAPEAF

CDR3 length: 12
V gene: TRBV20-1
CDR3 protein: SARDHTATDTQY

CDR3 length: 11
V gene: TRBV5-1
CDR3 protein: ASSLEDSYEQY

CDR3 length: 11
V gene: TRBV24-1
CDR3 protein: ATSDRFGGTQY

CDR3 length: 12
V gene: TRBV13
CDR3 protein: ASSLDSGETEAF

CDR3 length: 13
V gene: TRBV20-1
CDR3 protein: SAREGTSGTDTQY

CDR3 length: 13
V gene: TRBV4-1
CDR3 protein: ASSHLHRFSYEQY

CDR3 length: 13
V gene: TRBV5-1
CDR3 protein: ASSFRQGFNNEQF

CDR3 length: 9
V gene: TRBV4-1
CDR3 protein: ASRQSGGAF

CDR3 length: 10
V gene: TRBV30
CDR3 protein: AWPGPGPGYT

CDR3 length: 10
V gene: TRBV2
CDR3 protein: AAQGIQETQY

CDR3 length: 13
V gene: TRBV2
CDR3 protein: ASSEQEGQGGELF

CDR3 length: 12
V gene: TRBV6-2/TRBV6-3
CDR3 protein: ASSYGGGANVLT

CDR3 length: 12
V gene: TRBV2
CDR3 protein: ASSAGARAIEAF

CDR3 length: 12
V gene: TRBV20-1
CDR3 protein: SAPGVAGDGELF

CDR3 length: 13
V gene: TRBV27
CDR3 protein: ASSSGVGLDYGYT

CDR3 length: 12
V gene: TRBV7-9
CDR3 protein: ASSATPPYNEQF

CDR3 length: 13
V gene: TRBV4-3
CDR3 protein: ASSQAWADSYEQY

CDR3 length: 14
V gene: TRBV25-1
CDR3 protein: ASSDVLGEPHNEQF